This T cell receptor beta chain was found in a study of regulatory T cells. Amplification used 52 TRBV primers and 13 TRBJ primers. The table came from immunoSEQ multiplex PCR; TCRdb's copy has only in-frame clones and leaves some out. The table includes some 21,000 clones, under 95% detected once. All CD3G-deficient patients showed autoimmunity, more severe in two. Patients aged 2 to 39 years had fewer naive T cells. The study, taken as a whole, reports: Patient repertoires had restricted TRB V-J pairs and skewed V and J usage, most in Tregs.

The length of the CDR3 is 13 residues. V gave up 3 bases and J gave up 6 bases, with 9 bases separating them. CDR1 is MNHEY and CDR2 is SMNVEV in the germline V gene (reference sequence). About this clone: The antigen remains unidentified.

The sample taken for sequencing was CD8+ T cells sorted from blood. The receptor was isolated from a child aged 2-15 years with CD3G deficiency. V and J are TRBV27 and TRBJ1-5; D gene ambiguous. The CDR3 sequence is CASSFGRFQPQHF. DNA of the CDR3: TGTGCCAGCAGTTTTGGCAGGTTTCAGCCCCAGCATTTT.